The T cell receptor (beta chain) described here comes from a study of blood T cell repertoires in COVID-19. Study in general: From T cells, B-cell-depleted T cells, or PBMCs came the material, which was cDNA or gDNA.

Per the original methods: For nucleated cells, counts were estimated from reference gene primer amplification. The assay was immunoSEQ multiplex PCR, and TCRdb's table has in-frame clones only and misses some. Clone size and the V and J calls come from that table; the DNA yielded D and trimming. The table records around 150,000 clones, 70% to 90% of them present only once. The Seattle site enrolled patients during active infection and followed them longitudinally. The CDR3 has 15 amino acids. The V and J ends lost 5 bases and 1 base respectively, with 14 bases between them. Germline CDR1 is SGHAT and CDR2 is FQNNGV.

The material sequenced was peripheral blood. The TCR originated in a woman aged 55-69 years with COVID-19, enrolled during active disease. The rearrangement uses TRBV11-2 and TRBJ1-1; D is perhaps TRBD1 (5 bases). The DNA of the CDR3 is TGTGCCAGCAGCCCTGGGGCAGACCGGAACACTGAAGCTTTCTTT. This gives the protein CASSPGADRNTEAFF. Filled out from reference TRBV11-2 and TRBJ1-1, the complete variable domain reads EAGVAQSPRYKIIEKRQSVAFWCNPISGHATLYWYQQILGQGPKLLIQFQNNGVVDDSQLPKDRFSAERLKGVDSTLKIQPAKLEDSAVYLCASSPGADRNTEAFFGQGTRLTVV.